This TCR beta chain was retrieved from a study of OX40 agonist ivuxolimab in advanced cancers. Study-wide background: As their treatment, patients were administered ivuxolimab, an agonistic anti-OX40 (CD134) antibody. It was permissible to have had prior anti-PD-1, anti-PD-L1 or anti-CTLA-4 therapy, and around 40% had some. Every patient in dose escalation had hepatocellular carcinoma, melanoma, renal cell or head and neck cancer.

Sequencing used immunoSEQ multiplex PCR; TCRdb keeps in-frame clones, though not all of them. The table lists 60,000 to 90,000 clones, under 85% of them singletons. Autoimmune disease history or systemic immunosuppression barred patients. Unmatched junction bases numbered 7, after V lost 5 bases and J lost 2 bases. CDR3 length equals 15 residues. The germline gives CDR1 SEHNR, CDR2 FQNEAQ (reference sequence). Material: CD4+ or CD8+ T cells sorted from blood, obtained in a trial of the OX40 agonist ivuxolimab. The chain employs TRBV7-9 and TRBJ2-7, with 9 bases that match TRBD2. The sequence came from an adult with an advanced solid tumor such as melanoma, head and neck, liver or kidney cancer. CDR3 in amino acids: CASSRGLALAYEQYV. The CDR3, as DNA: TGTGCCAGCAGCCGCGGACTAGCGCTAGCCTACGAGCAGTACGTC.